This T cell receptor (beta chain) was recovered during a study of blood T cell repertoires in COVID-19. The CDR3 runs to 13 residues. CDR1 and CDR2 (germline): LNHDA, SQIVND (reference sequence). The germline V and J ends were trimmed by 4 bases and 4 bases, with 10 bases remaining between them. The study drew participants aged about 18 to 90 years from 20 to 30 US areas. This clone was counted a few times. Generated by immunoSEQ multiplex PCR, the TCRdb table keeps only in-frame clones and is missing some. The table records 130,000 to 150,000 clones, about 87% of them present only once. The TCR was taken from a man in his sixties who had recovered from COVID-19. This chain joins TRBV19 and TRBJ1-1; no firm D call. Material: PBMCs or T cells enriched from blood (not recorded which). In nucleotides, the CDR3 is TGTGCCAGTAGTAGACGACGGGGCACTGAAGCTTTCTTT. As protein: CASSRRRGTEAFF.